Sequencing of this T cell receptor (beta chain) was carried out in a study of T-cell reconstitution after alpha-beta-depleted transplantation in children (dated by TCRdb to about 2016). General notes on the study: Using TCR repertoire profiling, the study quantitatively followed how T-cell immune reconstitution unfolded in children after TCRalphabeta/CD19-depleted allogeneic hematopoietic cell transplantation.

In its sample, this clonotype was seen a few times. Its antigen is unknown. Base qualities are missing; no much larger clone stands one base away. Results the study describes overall, beyond this receptor: In some patients, the high TCRbeta diversity seen at day 60 was put down to recipient T cells and intrathymic progenitors that had survived conditioning. Hyperexpanded clone frequencies declined over subsequent months; after one year, T-cell counts and TCRbeta diversity were mostly attributed to newly produced T cells. Apparently early alphabetaT-cell count recovery about two months after transplant reportedly relied on only several hundred rapidly expanded clones derived from non-depleted graft cells.

Libraries came from PCR. The data were produced on an Illumina HiSeq 2500. To normalize quantification of the TCRbeta repertoire, the TCR libraries were built with molecular barcoding that relied on unique molecular identifiers. The public reads were reanalyzed by TCRdb: fastp trimming at Q25, MiXCR alignment, in-frame beta chains only. Duplicate CDR3 protein sequences are folded into a single record with the most common DNA and genes. The table for this sample lists about 980,000 distinct CDR3 sequences; roughly 31% of them were counted only once. Over 25% of the sample is held by the ten biggest clonotypes. The CDR3 measures 16 amino acids from cysteine to phenylalanine. Left in the record is the CDR3 DNA by itself, 48 bases read in frame from the first base. Unmatched junction bases come to 5, with V trimmed by 0 bases and J by 1 base. Per the publication, the treatment or condition label means: allogeneic hematopoietic cell transplantation with graft depleted of TCRalphabeta T cells and CD19 B cells. TCRalphabeta/CD19-depleted allogeneic hematopoietic cell grafts were given to the transplant recipients, all of whom were children.

Recombination joined TRBV12-3 or TRBV12-4 with TRBJ2-7; 8 central bases correspond to TRBD1. The clonotype originates from a boy in the first two years of life who had a stem cell transplant for SCID, so the T cells may come from the graft donor. The sequences come from PBMCs, mostly from graft donor cells, collected 360 days after TCRalphabeta/CD19-depleted stem cell transplant. The CDR3 has the sequence CASSLALGQASYEQYF. The DNA sequence follows: TGTGCCAGCAGTTTAGCGCTGGGACAGGCGTCCTACGAGCAGTACTTC.